The 8 T cell receptor beta chains presented below share a single source sample, sequenced in a study of monozygotic twins with inflammatory bowel disease. TCRdb reprocessed the 5' RACE reads and keeps a single row for each CDR3 protein, giving no DNA. The table lists 420,000 or so distinct CDR3 sequences. What was sequenced was blood. All receptors come from a human donor with ulcerative colitis or Crohn's disease, or a healthy co-twin of an affected twin (not recorded which).

The rearrangement joins TRBV6-5 to TRBJ2-7; absent DNA, TCRdb's TRBD1 call cannot be checked. The CDR3 spans 13 residues. CDR1 MNHEY and CDR2 SVGAGI come from the germline V gene. The CDR3 sequence: CASCQGSSYEQYF.

The chain has TRBV12-3 or TRBV12-4 and TRBJ2-2; the D call from TCRdb, TRBD1, cannot be confirmed without DNA. CDR3 length equals 14 residues. The CDR3 sequence: CASSLDKNTGELFF.

The chain couples TRBV28 to TRBJ2-1. Germline V CDR1 and CDR2: MDHEN, SYDVKM. There are 16 residues in the CDR3. CDR3 residues: CASSFRTPRPYNEQFF.

This chain links TRBV4-1 with TRBJ1-1; TCRdb calls TRBD1, which cannot be checked without DNA. The length of the CDR3 is 16 residues. Germline V gene sequence: CDR1 MGHRA, CDR2 YSYEKL. CDR3 sequence: CASSQHPTGSEAEAFF.

The V and J genes are TRBV5-4 and TRBJ1-5. The CDR3 is made up of 12 amino acids. The germline CDR1 and CDR2 sequences are SGHNT and YYREEE (reference sequence). CDR3 sequence reads: CASSLFRGPQHF. Supplemented by reference TRBV5-4 and TRBJ1-5, the full variable domain reads ETGVTQSPTHLIKTRGQQVTLRCSSQSGHNTVSWYQQALGQGPQFIFQYYREEENGRGNFPPRFSGLQFPNYSSELNVNALELDDSALYLCASSLFRGPQHFGDGTRLSIL.

The rearrangement links TRBV21-1 to TRBJ2-1; lacking DNA, the TRBD2 call made by TCRdb goes unchecked. TRBV21-1 is classified as a pseudogene. This CDR3 spans 15 amino acids. The CDR3 is CASSNSGLAGIWQFF.

This chain joins TRBV5-1 and TRBJ2-1; as DNA is missing, the TRBD1 call by TCRdb cannot be tested. CDR3 size: 14 residues. The germline V gene has CDR1 SGHRS and CDR2 YFSETQ. The CDR3 is CASSLVGGHNEQFF.

The CDR3 loop is CASGSGEGYQETQYF. The chain carries TRBV5-1 and TRBJ2-5; TCRdb lists TRBD2, though no DNA is available to test this call. Germline V gives CDR1 SGHRS, CDR2 YFSETQ. CDR3 size: 15 residues.